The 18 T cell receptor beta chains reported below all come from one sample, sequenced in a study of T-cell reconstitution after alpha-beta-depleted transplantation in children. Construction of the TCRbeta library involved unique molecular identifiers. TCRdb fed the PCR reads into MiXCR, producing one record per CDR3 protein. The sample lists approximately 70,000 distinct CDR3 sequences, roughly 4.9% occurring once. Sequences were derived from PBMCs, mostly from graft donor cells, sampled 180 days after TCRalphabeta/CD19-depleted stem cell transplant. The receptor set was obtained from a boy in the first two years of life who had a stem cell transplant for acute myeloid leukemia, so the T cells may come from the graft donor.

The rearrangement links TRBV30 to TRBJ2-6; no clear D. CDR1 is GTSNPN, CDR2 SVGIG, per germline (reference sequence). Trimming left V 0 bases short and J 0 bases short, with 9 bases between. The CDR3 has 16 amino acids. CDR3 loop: CAWSVGWSSGANVLTF. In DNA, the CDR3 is TGTGCCTGGAGTGTTGGTTGGTCCTCTGGGGCCAACGTCCTGACTTTC.

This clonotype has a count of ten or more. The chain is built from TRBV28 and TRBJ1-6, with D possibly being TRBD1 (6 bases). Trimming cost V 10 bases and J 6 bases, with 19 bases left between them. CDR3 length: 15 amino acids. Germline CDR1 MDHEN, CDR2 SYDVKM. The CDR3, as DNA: TGTGCCATCCCCATAGGGCAGGGGCGTAATTCACCCCTCCACTTT. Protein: CAIPIGQGRNSPLHF. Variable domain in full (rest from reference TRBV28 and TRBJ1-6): DVKVTQSSRYLVKRTGEKVFLECVQDMDHENMFWYRQDPGLGLRLIYFSYDVKMKEKGDIPEGYSVSREKKERFSLILESASTNQTSMYLCAIPIGQGRNSPLHFGNGTRLTVT.

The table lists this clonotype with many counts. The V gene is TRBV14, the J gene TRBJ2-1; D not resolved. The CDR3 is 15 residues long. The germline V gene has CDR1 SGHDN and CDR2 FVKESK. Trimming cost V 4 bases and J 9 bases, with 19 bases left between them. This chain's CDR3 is CASSLYLIGPFEQFF. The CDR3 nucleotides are TGTGCCAGCAGCCTTTACTTAATTGGCCCCTTTGAGCAGTTCTTC.

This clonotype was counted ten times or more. The CDR3 sequence is CASSLLGQGRTNEQYV. Written as DNA, the CDR3 is TGTGCCAGCAGCTTACTAGGACAGGGAAGGACCAACGAGCAGTACGTC. J is TRBJ2-7 and V is TRBV7-8; 8 bases are shared with TRBD1. The germline CDR1 and CDR2 sequences are SGHVS and FQNEAQ. The length of the CDR3 is 16 residues. Trimming took 2 bases from V and 5 from J; bases not matched to a gene: 11.

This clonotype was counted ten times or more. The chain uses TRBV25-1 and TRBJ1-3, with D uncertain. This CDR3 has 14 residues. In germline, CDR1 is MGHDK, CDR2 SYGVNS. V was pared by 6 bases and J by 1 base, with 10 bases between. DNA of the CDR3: TGTGCCAGCAGCCTACTCGAATCTGGAAACACCATATATTTT. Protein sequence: CASSLLESGNTIYF.

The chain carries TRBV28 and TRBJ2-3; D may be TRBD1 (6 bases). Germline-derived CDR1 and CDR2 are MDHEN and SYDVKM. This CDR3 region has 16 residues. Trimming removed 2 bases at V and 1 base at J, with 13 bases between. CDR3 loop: CASSLGAGAGTDTQYF. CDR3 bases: TGTGCCAGCAGTTTAGGGGCAGGGGCGGGCACAGATACGCAGTATTTT.

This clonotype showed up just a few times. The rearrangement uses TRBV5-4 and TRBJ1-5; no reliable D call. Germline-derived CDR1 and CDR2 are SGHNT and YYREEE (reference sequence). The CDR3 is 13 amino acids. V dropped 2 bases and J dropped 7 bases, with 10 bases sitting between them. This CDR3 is CASSFAGEQPQHF. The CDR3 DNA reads TGTGCCAGCAGCTTTGCTGGGGAACAGCCCCAGCATTTT.

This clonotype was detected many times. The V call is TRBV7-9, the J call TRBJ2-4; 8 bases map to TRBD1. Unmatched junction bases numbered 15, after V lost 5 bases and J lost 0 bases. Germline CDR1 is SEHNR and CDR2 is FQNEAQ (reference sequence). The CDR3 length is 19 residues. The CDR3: CASSPLRGPGALAKNIQYF. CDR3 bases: TGTGCCAGCAGCCCGCTCAGGGGGCCAGGTGCGCTAGCCAAAAACATTCAGTACTTC.

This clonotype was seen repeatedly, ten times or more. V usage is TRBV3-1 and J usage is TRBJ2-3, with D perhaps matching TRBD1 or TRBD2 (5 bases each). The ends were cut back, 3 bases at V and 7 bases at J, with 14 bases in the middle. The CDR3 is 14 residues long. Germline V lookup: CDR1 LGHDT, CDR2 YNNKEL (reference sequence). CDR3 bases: TGTGCCAGCAGCCAGAACCCCGGGGCTTATACGCAGTATTTT. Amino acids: CASSQNPGAYTQYF.

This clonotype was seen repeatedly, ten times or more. The CDR3: CAISEEKDRVSTGELFF. The CDR3 region has the DNA TGTGCCATCAGTGAGGAAAAGGACAGGGTCAGCACCGGGGAGCTGTTTTTT. The chain joins TRBV10-3 to TRBJ2-2, with 8 bases matching TRBD1. The junction had 9 bases not matched to a gene; V was cut back by 2 bases and J by 4 bases. Germline V gene data show CDR1 as ENHRY and CDR2 as SYGVKD. CDR3 length: 17 amino acids.

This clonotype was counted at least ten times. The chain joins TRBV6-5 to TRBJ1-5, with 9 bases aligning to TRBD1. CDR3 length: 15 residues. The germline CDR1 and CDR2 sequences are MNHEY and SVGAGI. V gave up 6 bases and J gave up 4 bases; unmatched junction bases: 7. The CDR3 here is CASSPDRGGNQPQHF. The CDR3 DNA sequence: TGTGCCAGCAGCCCGGACAGGGGAGGAAATCAGCCCCAGCATTTT.

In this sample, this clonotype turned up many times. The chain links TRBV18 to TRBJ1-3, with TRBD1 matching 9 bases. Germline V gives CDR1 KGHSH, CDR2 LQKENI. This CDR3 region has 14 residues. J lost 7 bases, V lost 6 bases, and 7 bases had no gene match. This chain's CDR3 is CASSPDRGTNTIYF. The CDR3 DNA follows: TGTGCCAGCTCTCCCGACAGGGGGACGAACACCATATATTTT.

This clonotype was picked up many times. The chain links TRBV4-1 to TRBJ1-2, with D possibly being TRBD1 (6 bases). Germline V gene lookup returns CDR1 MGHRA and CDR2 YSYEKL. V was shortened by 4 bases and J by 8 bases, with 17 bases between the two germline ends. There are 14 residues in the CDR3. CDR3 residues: CASSPIGGAGGYTF. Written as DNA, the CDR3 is TGCGCCAGCAGCCCCATCGGGGGGGCAGGAGGCTACACCTTC.

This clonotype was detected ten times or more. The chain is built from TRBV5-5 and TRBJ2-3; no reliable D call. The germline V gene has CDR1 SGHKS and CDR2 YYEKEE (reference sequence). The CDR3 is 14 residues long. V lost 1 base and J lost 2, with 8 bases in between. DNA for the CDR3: TGTGCCAGCAGCTTGAGTGGCTTCACAGATACGCAGTATTTT. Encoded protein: CASSLSGFTDTQYF. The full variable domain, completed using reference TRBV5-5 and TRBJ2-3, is DAGVTQSPTHLIKTRGQQVTLRCSPISGHKSVSWYQQVLGQGPQFIFQYYEKEERGRGNFPDRFSARQFPNYSSELNVNALLLGDSALYLCASSLSGFTDTQYFGPGTRLTVL.

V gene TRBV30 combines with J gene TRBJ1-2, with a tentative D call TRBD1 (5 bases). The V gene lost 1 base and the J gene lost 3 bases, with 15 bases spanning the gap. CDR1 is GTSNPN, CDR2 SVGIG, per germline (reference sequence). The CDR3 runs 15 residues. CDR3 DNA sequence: TGTGCCTGGAGTGGACGGGGGAAGCTGGACTATGGCTACACCTTC. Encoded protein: CAWSGRGKLDYGYTF.

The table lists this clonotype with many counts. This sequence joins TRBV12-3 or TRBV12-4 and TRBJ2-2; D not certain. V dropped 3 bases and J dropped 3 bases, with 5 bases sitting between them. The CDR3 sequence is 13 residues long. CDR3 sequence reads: CASSLRYTGELFF. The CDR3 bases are TGTGCCAGCAGTTTGCGGTACACCGGGGAGCTGTTTTTT.

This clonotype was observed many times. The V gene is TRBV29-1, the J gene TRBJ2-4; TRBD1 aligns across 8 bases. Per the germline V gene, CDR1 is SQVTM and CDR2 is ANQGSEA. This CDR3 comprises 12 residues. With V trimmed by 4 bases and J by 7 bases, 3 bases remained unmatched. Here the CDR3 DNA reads TGCAGCGTTGGACAGGGGCCGAACATTCAGTACTTC. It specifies CSVGQGPNIQYF.

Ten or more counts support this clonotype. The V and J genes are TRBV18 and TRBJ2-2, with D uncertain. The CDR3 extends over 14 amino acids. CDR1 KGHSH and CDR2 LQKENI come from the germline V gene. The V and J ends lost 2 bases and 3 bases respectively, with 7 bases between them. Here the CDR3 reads CASSPRTDTGELFF. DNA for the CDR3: TGTGCCAGCTCACCAAGGACGGACACCGGGGAGCTGTTTTTT.